What follows is one T cell receptor (beta chain) and its context. This sample was taken from a study of T cell changes during pregnancy in multiple sclerosis. V was pared by 5 bases and J by 1 base, with 8 bases of the junction left unmatched. The CDR3 is 18 amino acids. Germline V gene data show CDR1 as SGHVS and CDR2 as FQNEAQ. Some clones are missing from TCRdb's copy, which holds only in-frame ones; the method was immunoSEQ multiplex PCR. The data hold over 45,000 clones, with 90% observed a single time. Sequencing used peripheral blood, obtained in the first trimester of pregnancy. This TCR derives from a female donor in good health, enrolled as a control in a pregnancy study. This rearrangement joins TRBV7-8 to TRBJ2-3, with 14 bases identical to TRBD2. CDR3 in DNA: TGTGCCAGCAGCCGGCGACTAGCGGGGGGGCCGGGCACAGATACGCAGTATTTT. This gives the protein CASSRRLAGGPGTDTQYF.